Here is one T cell receptor (beta chain) with its context. This sample is drawn from a study of blood T cell repertoires in COVID-19. In the study overall: Sites in the United States, Italy and Spain provided acute and convalescent COVID-19 samples. From T cells, B-cell-depleted T cells, or PBMCs came the material, which was cDNA or gDNA.

Per the authors' pipeline: By means of reference gene primer amplification, nucleated cell counts were estimated. Only in-frame clones appear in the TCRdb table, and some are missing; sequencing was by immunoSEQ multiplex PCR. Clone size and V and J calls were adopted from that table, with D and trimming inferred from the DNA. The table has some 320,000 clones, approximately 88% seen once. Germline V gene lookup returns CDR1 SGHRS and CDR2 YFSETQ. The CDR3 is 15 amino acids. J was trimmed by 1 base and V by 0 bases; bases with no gene match: 3. Material for sequencing was peripheral blood. This sequence was found in a woman in her twenties or thirties who had recovered from COVID-19. The V gene is TRBV5-1, the J gene TRBJ1-2; 7 bases fit TRBD1. CDR3 sequence reads: CASSLVTGDNYGYTF. In DNA form, the CDR3 reads TGCGCCAGCAGCTTGGTAACAGGGGATAACTATGGCTACACCTTC.